The 30 T cell receptor beta chains below come from one sample, sequenced in a study of T cell responses to AZD1222 COVID-19 vaccine. Assay: immunoSEQ multiplex PCR; the TCRdb copy retains only in-frame clones and omits some. The sample lists 98,000 or so clones, 70% to 90% occurring once. Sample: peripheral blood, taken on day 0 of AZD1222 vaccination. The source is an adult in good health.

The V and J genes are TRBV5-1 and TRBJ2-7, with 11 positions matching TRBD2. CDR3 length: 14 residues. Germline V gives CDR1 SGHRS, CDR2 YFSETQ. The V gene end was trimmed by 3 bases and the J gene end by 6 bases; junction bases not matched to a gene: 5. In DNA form, the CDR3 reads TGCGCCAGCAGCTCTTCTAGCGGGGGGACCGAGCAGTACTTC. It codes for CASSSSSGGTEQYF. Looking up the rest from reference TRBV5-1 and TRBJ2-7 gives the full variable domain: KAGVTQTPRYLIKTRGQQVTLSCSPISGHRSVSWYQQTPGQGLQFLFEYFSETQRNKGNFPGRFSGRQFSNSRSEMNVSTLELGDSALYLCASSSSSGGTEQYFGPGTRLTVT.

The rearrangement uses TRBV21-1 and TRBJ2-5; no check of the table's D call, TRBD2, against the DNA was made. TRBV21-1 corresponds to a pseudogene. The CDR3 loop spans 13 amino acids. CDR3 in DNA: TGTGCCACGTCTAGGCACACACCGGAGACCCAGTACTTC. Translating it yields CATSRHTPETQYF.

The V and J genes are TRBV5-1 and TRBJ2-7, with 9 positions matching TRBD1. Germline CDR1 SGHRS, CDR2 YFSETQ. This CDR3 is 15 amino acids long. Trimming cost V 5 bases and J 1 base; bases outside gene matches: 7. CDR3 in DNA: TGCGCCAGCAGGGCCTCGGGACAGGGATCCTACGAGCAGTACTTC. Protein: CASRASGQGSYEQYF.

This chain uses TRBV7-9 with TRBJ2-1; 9 nucleotides align to TRBD1. Germline V gives CDR1 SEHNR, CDR2 FQNEAQ (reference sequence). Losses at the gene ends were 5 bases for V and 8 bases for J; bases not matched to a gene: 16. The CDR3 sequence is 17 residues long. The CDR3 is CASSPTPGDRAYDEQFF. CDR3 coding DNA: TGTGCCAGCAGCCCAACCCCGGGGGACAGGGCTTATGATGAGCAGTTCTTC.

This chain joins TRBV5-1 and TRBJ1-3; no definite D call. The CDR3 is made up of 14 amino acids. Germline CDR1 is SGHRS and CDR2 is YFSETQ. Trimming removed 1 base from V and 3 bases from J, with 8 bases in between. CDR3 nucleotide sequence: TGCGCCAGCAGCTTGAGTGGATTTGGAAACACCATATATTTT. Translating it yields CASSLSGFGNTIYF.

V usage is TRBV27 and J usage is TRBJ2-3; D is perhaps TRBD1 (7 bases). CDR3 size: 18 residues. Trimming shortened V by 5 bases and J by 0 bases, and 21 bases separated the two germline ends. CDR1 and CDR2 from the germline V gene are MNHEY and SMNVEV (reference sequence). The CDR3 nucleotides read TGTGCCAGCAGTCCCAGGGGGTGGGGGACTTCTAGCACAGATACGCAGTATTTT. This sequence encodes CASSPRGWGTSSTDTQYF.

This sequence joins TRBV7-9 and TRBJ1-1; TRBD1 might be the D (5 bases). This CDR3 spans 15 amino acids. Deletions cut 3 bases from V and 1 base from J, with 12 bases between. Germline V CDR1 and CDR2: SEHNR, FQNEAQ (reference sequence). CDR3 sequence: CASSFYQGRNTEAFF. CDR3 coding DNA: TGTGCCAGCAGCTTCTATCAGGGACGGAACACTGAAGCTTTCTTT.

V usage is TRBV3-1 (or the pseudogene TRBV3-2) and J usage is TRBJ2-5; TRBD2 agrees at 11 bases. V lost 5 bases to trimming and J lost 4 bases; unmatched junction nucleotides: 9. This CDR3 is 16 amino acids long. Germline V gene data show CDR1 as LGHDT and CDR2 as YNNKEL (reference sequence). The CDR3 nucleotides read TGTGCCAGCAGCTATCATAGCGGGGGGGCATCAGAGACCCAGTACTTC. Residues: CASSYHSGGASETQYF.

V gene TRBV27 combines with J gene TRBJ2-1; possibly TRBD1 for D (6 bases). This CDR3 spans 14 amino acids. Per germline, CDR1 MNHEY and CDR2 SMNVEV (reference sequence). The germline V and J ends were trimmed by 4 bases and 9 bases, with 16 bases remaining between them. The DNA of the CDR3 is TGTGCCAGCAGTTGGGACACAGCCGGACGTGAGCAGTTCTTC. The encoded protein is CASSWDTAGREQFF.

V usage is TRBV7-2 and J usage is TRBJ1-1; 9 positions match TRBD1. Trimming cost V 1 base and J 4 bases; bases outside gene matches: 4. The V gene's germline CDR1 is SGHTA and CDR2 FQGNSA. There are 15 residues in the CDR3. As DNA, the CDR3 is TGTGCCAGCAGCTTAGTGGGGACAGGGATCACTGAAGCTTTCTTT. Translated: CASSLVGTGITEAFF.

The rearrangement uses TRBV5-5 and TRBJ1-1; D call uncertain. Germline CDR1 SGHKS, CDR2 YYEKEE (reference sequence). Trimming took off 4 bases at V and 1 base at J, with 11 bases between the two ends. The CDR3 covers 14 residues. The CDR3 protein is CASSLTVPNTEAFF. CDR3 DNA sequence: TGTGCCAGCAGCCTCACAGTCCCGAACACTGAAGCTTTCTTT.

V is TRBV5-1 and J is TRBJ2-7, with 8 bases lining up with TRBD1. The CDR3 is 15 amino acids. CDR1 is SGHRS, CDR2 YFSETQ, per germline. J was trimmed by 7 bases and V by 2 bases; bases with no gene match: 11. CDR3 DNA sequence: TGCGCCAGCAGCTTATTGTCAGGGGGCGCGAGGGAGCAGTACTTC. This codes for CASSLLSGGAREQYF.

This chain connects TRBV5-8 to TRBJ1-4; D possibly corresponds to TRBD1 (5 bases). Between the trimmed V and J ends, which lost 5 bases and 0 bases, there was a span of 8 bases. The CDR3 runs to 14 residues. Germline V lookup: CDR1 SGHTS, CDR2 YDEGEE. The CDR3 is CASSWGSTNEKLFF. The CDR3, as DNA: TGTGCCAGCAGTTGGGGGTCAACTAATGAAAAACTGTTTTTT.

The chain has TRBV5-4 and TRBJ2-7, with D hard to call. V gave up 4 bases and J gave up 4 bases, with 9 bases separating them. Germline V lookup: CDR1 SGHNT, CDR2 YYREEE (reference sequence). The length of the CDR3 is 12 residues. The CDR3 region is CASSVTRYEQYF. The CDR3 nucleotides are TGTGCCAGCAGCGTGACCCGTTACGAGCAGTACTTC. Supplemented by reference TRBV5-4 and TRBJ2-7, the full variable domain reads ETGVTQSPTHLIKTRGQQVTLRCSSQSGHNTVSWYQQALGQGPQFIFQYYREEENGRGNFPPRFSGLQFPNYSSELNVNALELDDSALYLCASSVTRYEQYFGPGTRLTVT.

J is TRBJ2-4 and V is TRBV5-1; the match to TRBD1 covers 11 bases. The V gene's germline CDR1 is SGHRS and CDR2 YFSETQ. The CDR3 consists of 16 residues. V lost 4 bases to trimming and J lost 6 bases; unmatched junction nucleotides: 9. The CDR3 bases are TGCGCCAGCAGCCTAACACCGGGACAGGGGGGAAACATTCAGTACTTC. Amino acid sequence: CASSLTPGQGGNIQYF.

The rearrangement links TRBV7-2 to TRBJ2-7; maybe TRBD1 (5 bases). Trimming took off 2 bases at V and 3 bases at J, with 14 bases between the two ends. The CDR3 covers 15 residues. The V gene's germline CDR1 is SGHTA and CDR2 FQGNSA. CDR3 sequence reads: CASSLIKSGRYEQYF. CDR3 nucleotide sequence: TGTGCCAGCAGCTTAATAAAATCAGGGCGCTACGAGCAGTACTTC.

This sequence joins TRBV30 and TRBJ2-7, with TRBD2 matching over 8 bases. J was trimmed by 0 bases and V by 7 bases; bases with no gene match: 8. The CDR3 contains 14 residues. From germline, CDR1 is GTSNPN and CDR2 SVGIG (reference sequence). The CDR3, as DNA: TGTGCCTCGGGTAGCGGGGCAATCTCCTACGAGCAGTACTTC. It translates to CASGSGAISYEQYF.

This clone was detected a few times. The chain couples TRBV11-2 to TRBJ2-2; maybe TRBD2 (6 bases). CDR1 and CDR2 from the germline V gene are SGHAT and FQNNGV. This CDR3 has 14 residues. V was trimmed by 5 bases and J by 7 bases, leaving 14 bases between them. The CDR3 DNA follows: TGTGCCAGCAGCGCCGGTGGGGGGTTCGGGGAGCTGTTTTTT. Translating gives CASSAGGGFGELFF.

The chain combines TRBV7-3 with TRBJ2-3; D not certain. This CDR3 has 15 amino acids. The ends were cut back, 3 bases at V and 0 bases at J, with 10 bases in the middle. The germline gives CDR1 SGHTA, CDR2 FQGTGA. The CDR3 region is CASSLKAYSTDTQYF. DNA for the CDR3: TGTGCCAGCAGCTTGAAGGCCTACAGCACAGATACGCAGTATTTT.

This clone appeared once. The CDR3, as DNA: TGTGCCAGCAGCGTAGCTACGGGGGGAGAGAGTTACGAGCAGTACTTC. This sequence encodes CASSVATGGESYEQYF. The chain uses TRBV9 and TRBJ2-7; TRBD2 aligns across 7 bases. The CDR3 spans 16 residues. The V gene's germline CDR1 is SGDLS and CDR2 YYNGEE. V dropped 0 bases and J dropped 4; count of bases not matched to a gene: 10.

The V call is TRBV18, the J call TRBJ2-7, with D perhaps matching TRBD1 or TRBD2 (6 bases each). Germline V gene data show CDR1 as KGHSH and CDR2 as LQKENI. V lost 6 bases, J lost 3 bases, and 15 bases lay in between. CDR3 length: 14 amino acids. For the CDR3, the DNA is TGTGCCAGCTCCCCCGGGGGCGGCTACTACGAGCAGTACTTC. Its protein is CASSPGGGYYEQYF.

The genes are TRBV29-1 and TRBJ1-3; 7 nucleotides line up with TRBD1. V lost 4 bases to trimming and J lost 0 bases; unmatched junction nucleotides: 6. The CDR3 sequence is 15 residues long. Germline CDR1 reads SQVTM; CDR2 reads ANQGSEA. Written as DNA, the CDR3 is TGCAGCGTTGTATGGGGACAGTACTCTGGAAACACCATATATTTT. This translates into CSVVWGQYSGNTIYF.

The count of this clone is one. V and J are TRBV9 and TRBJ1-2; 12 bases align to TRBD1. Germline CDR1 reads SGDLS; CDR2 reads YYNGEE. Trimming at V came to 3 bases and at J to 3 bases, leaving 9 bases not matched to a gene. The CDR3 totals 17 residues. CDR3 nucleotides: TGTGCCAGCAGCGCAAATCCCGGGACAGGGGGCGACTATGGCTACACCTTC. Translation gives CASSANPGTGGDYGYTF.

CDR3 region: CASRTGTRQETQYF. In nucleotides, the CDR3 is TGTGCCAGCAGGACCGGGACGAGACAAGAGACCCAGTACTTC. V usage is TRBV27 and J usage is TRBJ2-5; the D gene could be TRBD1 or TRBD2 (5 bases each). V was pared by 6 bases and J by 2 bases, with 13 bases between. The CDR3 runs 14 residues. Germline V gene sequence: CDR1 MNHEY, CDR2 SMNVEV (reference sequence).

The rearrangement links TRBV7-9 to TRBJ1-2; D possibly corresponds to TRBD1 (5 bases). V was clipped by 4 bases and J by 2 bases, with 11 bases between them. CDR1 and CDR2 from the germline V gene are SEHNR and FQNEAQ (reference sequence). This CDR3 comprises 14 residues. The CDR3 loop reads CASSSGGGNYGYTF. The DNA of the CDR3 is TGTGCCAGCAGCTCTGGCGGGGGGAACTATGGCTACACCTTC. The full variable domain, its missing parts supplied by reference TRBV7-9 and TRBJ1-2, is DTGVSQNPRHKITKRGQNVTFRCDPISEHNRLYWYRQTLGQGPEFLTYFQNEAQLEKSRLLSDRFSAERPKGSFSTLEIQRTEQGDSAMYLCASSSGGGNYGYTFGSGTRLTVV.

The chain couples TRBV5-5 to TRBJ1-2; 11 bases line up with TRBD1. Trimming cost V 3 bases and J 7 bases; bases outside gene matches: 5. Germline CDR1 and CDR2: SGHKS and YYEKEE (reference sequence). This CDR3 spans 14 amino acids. DNA of the CDR3: TGTGCCAGCAGCTCCCGGGACAGGGGGTCTGGCTACACCTTC. As protein: CASSSRDRGSGYTF.

The genes are TRBV4-2 and TRBJ2-7; TRBD2 aligns across 7 bases. The CDR3 totals 16 residues. In germline, CDR1 is LGHNA, CDR2 YNFKEQ. V shed 2 bases and J 2 bases; nucleotides not matched to a gene: 9. CDR3 residues: CASSQRPVGGAYEQYF. CDR3 nucleotides: TGTGCCAGCAGCCAACGTCCGGTGGGGGGGGCCTACGAGCAGTACTTC.

In its sample, this clone was seen once. The rearrangement joins TRBV6-5 to TRBJ1-2; D perhaps matches TRBD1 (6 bases). CDR1 is MNHEY, CDR2 SVGAGI, per germline. This CDR3 spans 16 amino acids. V was trimmed by 2 bases and J by 0 bases, leaving 13 bases between them. The chain's CDR3 is CASSYGRGGSNYGYTF. The CDR3 DNA is TGTGCCAGCAGTTACGGCAGGGGAGGGTCTAACTATGGCTACACCTTC.

The chain uses TRBV5-1 and TRBJ1-6, with D possibly matching TRBD1 (5 bases). Germline assignment: CDR1 SGHRS and CDR2 YFSETQ. Trimming shortened V by 0 bases and J by 5 bases, and 18 bases separated the two germline ends. This CDR3 region has 18 residues. The CDR3 coding sequence is TGCGCCAGCAGCTTGGAGCCTCCCGGGGGGGGTGATAATTCACCCCTCCACTTT. Amino acids: CASSLEPPGGGDNSPLHF.

The rearrangement links TRBV11-3 to TRBJ2-1; the match to TRBD1 covers 9 bases. V lost 0 bases, J lost 6 bases, and 6 bases stayed unmatched. CDR1 is SGHNT and CDR2 is YENEEA in the germline V gene. The CDR3 covers 16 residues. CDR3 loop: CASSLEGTGRANEQFF. In DNA form, the CDR3 reads TGTGCCAGCAGCTTAGAAGGGACAGGGCGAGCCAATGAGCAGTTCTTC.